These 26 T cell receptor beta chains share one sample of origin, sequenced in a study of CD8 T cells in ankylosing spondylitis. Broader study findings: Within ankylosing spondylitis blood, a TCR beta motif made up of seven to nine highly homologous variants appeared to be characteristic.

TCRdb redid the calling of the 5' RACE reads with MiXCR, one entry per CDR3 protein. The sample contains 200,000 to 250,000 distinct CDR3 sequences, roughly 6.6% of which appear only once. No antigen has been identified for these receptors. The source material was blood, either unsorted or a sorted T cell fraction (not recorded which). All receptors derive from a male donor with ankylosing spondylitis.

Many counts were recorded for this clonotype. The CDR3 region has the DNA TGCAGTGCTAGACCGGAACTAGCGGGGAAGGACGAGCAGTACTTC. It is translated as CSARPELAGKDEQYF. The chain employs TRBV20-1 and TRBJ2-7; 10 nucleotides align to TRBD2. CDR1 and CDR2 from the germline V gene are DFQATT and SNEGSKA (reference sequence). With 2 bases clipped from V and 5 bases from J, the junction kept 9 bases outside the gene matches. The CDR3 length is 15 residues.

This clonotype has ten or more counts. The V call is TRBV4-3, the J call TRBJ2-1; 12 bases agree with TRBD2. Germline CDR1 LGHNA, CDR2 YSLEER. V dropped 0 bases and J dropped 7; count of bases not matched to a gene: 1. CDR3 length: 15 amino acids. CDR3 DNA sequence: TGCGCCAGCAGCCAAGACCTAGCGGGAGGGAATGAGCAGTTCTTC. As protein: CASSQDLAGGNEQFF.

This clonotype came up many times. This sequence joins TRBV7-2 and TRBJ2-1; D possibly corresponds to TRBD2 (6 bases). This CDR3 region has 14 residues. Trimming stripped 8 bases from V and 0 bases from J, with 11 bases between. The germline gives CDR1 SGHTA, CDR2 FQGNSA. The CDR3 nucleotides are TGTGCCAGCGGATTCGGGGGCTCCTACAATGAGCAGTTCTTC. Its protein is CASGFGGSYNEQFF.

This clonotype was counted a few times. The chain couples TRBV5-5 to TRBJ2-3, with 9 bases identical to TRBD1. With 6 bases clipped from V and 7 bases from J, the junction kept 9 bases outside the gene matches. The CDR3 loop spans 14 amino acids. From germline, CDR1 is SGHKS and CDR2 YYEKEE (reference sequence). Here the CDR3 reads CASTPGQGRNTQYF. The DNA for the CDR3 is TGTGCCAGCACCCCGGGACAGGGTCGGAATACGCAGTATTTT.

This clonotype has at least ten counts. The chain uses TRBV4-1 and TRBJ2-1, with 11 bases identical to TRBD2. V was pared by 0 bases and J by 4 bases, with 5 bases of the junction left unmatched. This CDR3 has 17 residues. Germline V CDR1 and CDR2: MGHRA, YSYEKL. The CDR3 nucleotides are TGCGCCAGCAGCCAAGATATGACTAGCGGGACGTACAATGAGCAGTTCTTC. Protein product: CASSQDMTSGTYNEQFF.

This clonotype has a handful of counts. V is TRBV11-2 and J is TRBJ1-1; D may be TRBD1 (6 bases). Germline CDR1 and CDR2: SGHAT and FQNNGV. V shed 2 bases and J shed 0 bases, with 16 bases lying between them. This CDR3 region has 17 residues. CDR3 amino acids: CASSLYDRPYLNTEAFF. CDR3 in DNA: TGTGCCAGCAGCTTATATGACAGGCCATACCTGAACACTGAAGCTTTCTTT. The full variable domain, rest sourced from reference TRBV11-2 and TRBJ1-1, is EAGVAQSPRYKIIEKRQSVAFWCNPISGHATLYWYQQILGQGPKLLIQFQNNGVVDDSQLPKDRFSAERLKGVDSTLKIQPAKLEDSAVYLCASSLYDRPYLNTEAFFGQGTRLTVV.

This clonotype was observed a handful of times. This chain joins TRBV12-3 or TRBV12-4 and TRBJ2-2, with D possibly called TRBD1 or TRBD2 (5 bases each). Trimming pared 7 bases from V and 6 bases from J, leaving 18 bases between. The CDR3 is 15 amino acids. In DNA form, the CDR3 reads TGTGCCAGCACCCCTTTCTCGAGAGGGGCCGGGGAGCTGTTTTTT. Protein: CASTPFSRGAGELFF.

This clonotype was counted at least ten times. This sequence joins TRBV9 and TRBJ1-6; tentatively, D is TRBD1 (6 bases). Trimming took off 2 bases at V and 13 bases at J, with 19 bases between the two ends. Germline V gives CDR1 SGDLS, CDR2 YYNGEE. The CDR3 is 15 residues long. The CDR3 loop reads CASSVSGTPTQPLHF. CDR3 DNA: TGTGCCAGCAGCGTGTCCGGGACACCAACTCAGCCCCTCCACTTT.

The chain combines TRBV5-1 with TRBJ1-3; unclear D gene. The CDR3 runs 16 residues. CDR1 and CDR2 (germline): SGHRS, YFSETQ. Trimming stripped 1 base from V and 0 bases from J, with 11 bases between. In DNA, the CDR3 is TGCGCCAGCAGCTTGTTGGTGGCAGACTCTGGAAACACCATATATTTT. It yields the protein CASSLLVADSGNTIYF.

The V call is TRBV9, the J call TRBJ2-5; tentative D call: TRBD2 (6 bases). CDR1 and CDR2 (germline): SGDLS, YYNGEE. The CDR3 contains 17 residues. The germline V and J ends were trimmed by 0 bases and 4 bases, with 19 bases remaining between them. CDR3 protein: CASSVAGVLTRRETQYF. The CDR3 DNA is TGTGCCAGCAGCGTAGCGGGGGTGTTGACACGCCGAGAGACCCAGTACTTC.

This clonotype was seen at least ten times. The V call is TRBV3-1, the J call TRBJ1-2; D remains ambiguous. The V gene lost 0 bases and the J gene lost 3 bases, with 5 bases spanning the gap. Per the germline V gene, CDR1 is LGHDT and CDR2 is YNNKEL (reference sequence). This CDR3 comprises 13 residues. The DNA for the CDR3 is TGTGCCAGCAGCCAAGACCGATACTATGGCTACACCTTC. Amino acid sequence: CASSQDRYYGYTF.

This clonotype was picked up many times. The chain couples TRBV6-5 to TRBJ2-7; D unresolved. Germline CDR1 and CDR2: MNHEY and SVGAGI. The CDR3 covers 13 residues. V was trimmed by 5 bases and J by 2 bases, leaving 10 bases between them. CDR3 coding DNA: TGTGCCAGCAGTCCTAATCGAGCCTACGAGCAGTACTTC. Amino acids: CASSPNRAYEQYF.

The CDR3 loop is CASSFFSGQETQYF. In DNA form, the CDR3 reads TGTGCCAGCAGCTTTTTTAGCGGCCAAGAGACCCAGTACTTC. This chain connects TRBV7-6 to TRBJ2-5; maybe TRBD2 (6 bases). Trimming left V 3 bases short and J 1 base short, with 9 bases between. The CDR3 spans 14 residues. Germline V lookup: CDR1 SGHVS, CDR2 FNYEAQ.

The J gene is TRBJ2-5, the V gene TRBV20-1, with 7 nucleotides matching TRBD2. The CDR3 consists of 15 residues. Trimming cost V 0 bases and J 7 bases; bases outside gene matches: 11. Per germline, CDR1 DFQATT and CDR2 SNEGSKA (reference sequence). CDR3 in DNA: TGCAGTGCTAGAGATGGTGGACTAGGGTTGGGGACCCAGTACTTC. Its protein product is CSARDGGLGLGTQYF.

This clonotype came up many times. V gene TRBV7-9 combines with J gene TRBJ2-7; D may match TRBD1 or TRBD2 (6 bases each). V lost 1 base and J 2 bases, leaving 15 bases between the germline ends. Germline CDR1 SEHNR, CDR2 FQNEAQ (reference sequence). The CDR3 length is 16 residues. DNA of the CDR3: TGTGCCAGCAGCTTAGAGTGGGGGGCGCAGACCTACGAGCAGTACTTC. This sequence encodes CASSLEWGAQTYEQYF.

The V call is TRBV7-2, the J call TRBJ2-3; no firm D call. The V end lost 5 bases, the J end lost 2 bases, and 14 bases lay between the germline ends. The V gene's germline CDR1 is SGHTA and CDR2 FQGNSA. This CDR3 comprises 15 residues. CDR3 DNA sequence: TGTGCCAGCAGCCCAGACCGGGCCTACACAGATACGCAGTATTTT. Its protein is CASSPDRAYTDTQYF.

This clonotype was observed a handful of times. The CDR3 bases are TGTGCCAGTAGTATTGCGGCCTTCTGGGCCAACGTCCTGACTTTC. Translation: CASSIAAFWANVLTF. The rearrangement joins TRBV19 to TRBJ2-6; D call uncertain. Germline assignment: CDR1 LNHDA and CDR2 SQIVND (reference sequence). The CDR3 spans 15 residues. Trimming shortened V by 3 bases and J by 5 bases, and 11 bases separated the two germline ends.

This clonotype was seen a handful of times. The gene calls are TRBV3-1 and TRBJ2-4, with a possible D match to TRBD2 (5 bases). The CDR3 is made up of 17 amino acids. V shed 1 base and J shed 0 bases, with 13 bases lying between them. CDR1 and CDR2 (germline): LGHDT, YNNKEL (reference sequence). The CDR3 loop is CASSQAFSALAKNIQYF. In nucleotides, the CDR3 is TGTGCCAGCAGCCAAGCATTTAGCGCTTTAGCCAAAAACATTCAGTACTTC.

This clonotype has at least ten counts. This chain joins TRBV4-2 and TRBJ1-1; D might be TRBD1 (5 bases). V was clipped by 5 bases and J by 6 bases, with 10 bases between them. The germline CDR1 and CDR2 sequences are LGHNA and YNFKEQ. The CDR3 has 12 residues. The CDR3 protein is CASSSMTAEAFF. The CDR3 DNA follows: TGTGCCAGCAGCAGTATGACAGCTGAAGCTTTCTTT.

As for this clonotype: A read error is possible here, since a much larger clone lies one base away. The J gene is TRBJ2-7, the V gene TRBV5-1; the match to TRBD1 covers 8 bases. The germline CDR1 and CDR2 sequences are SGHRS and YFSETQ. The CDR3 has 15 residues. In DNA, the CDR3 is TGCACCAGCAGCGAACCGGGACAGGACTCTTACGAGCAGTACTTC. As protein: CTSSEPGQDSYEQYF. Looking up the rest from reference TRBV5-1 and TRBJ2-7 gives the full variable domain: KAGVTQTPRYLIKTRGQQVTLSCSPISGHRSVSWYQQTPGQGLQFLFEYFSETQRNKGNFPGRFSGRQFSNSRSEMNVSTLELGDSALYLCTSSEPGQDSYEQYFGPGTRLTVT.

This clonotype was observed at least ten times. The chain has TRBV4-3 and TRBJ2-1; either TRBD1 or TRBD2 may fit D (6 bases each). The CDR3 sequence is 19 residues long. V was cut by 0 bases and J by 6 bases, with 24 bases left in between. Germline CDR1 LGHNA, CDR2 YSLEER. The CDR3 DNA reads TGCGCCAGCAGCCAAGATGCGCTTTCAGACAGGCTGGGGGGCAATGAGCAGTTCTTC. It specifies CASSQDALSDRLGGNEQFF.

This clonotype was recorded at least ten times. The J gene is TRBJ1-1, the V gene TRBV10-3; TRBD1 aligns across 7 bases. Looked up from germline, CDR1 is ENHRY and CDR2 is SYGVKD. Trimming at V came to 6 bases and at J to 0 bases, leaving 1 base not matched to a gene. CDR3 length equals 13 residues. CDR3 sequence: CAIRGQMNTEAFF. In DNA form, the CDR3 reads TGTGCCATCAGGGGACAGATGAACACTGAAGCTTTCTTT.

The table lists this clonotype with a few counts. The V call is TRBV3-1, the J call TRBJ2-7; D not certain. Between the trimmed V and J ends, which lost 1 base and 0 bases, there was a span of 19 bases. The length of the CDR3 is 18 residues. CDR1 LGHDT and CDR2 YNNKEL come from the germline V gene (reference sequence). For the CDR3, the DNA is TGTGCCAGCAGCCAAGGGTGGTCAGCTCTATTTGACTCCTACGAGCAGTACTTC. Amino acids: CASSQGWSALFDSYEQYF.

This clonotype was recorded many times. The rearrangement joins TRBV15 to TRBJ2-1; 7 nucleotides match TRBD2. The CDR3 loop spans 15 amino acids. Per germline, CDR1 LNHNV and CDR2 YYDKDF (reference sequence). With V trimmed by 0 bases and J by 8 bases, 7 bases remained unmatched. The CDR3 sequence: CATSREWEGPYEQFF. CDR3 in DNA: TGTGCCACCAGCAGAGAGTGGGAGGGCCCTTATGAGCAGTTCTTC.

This clonotype was detected many times. The chain carries TRBV20-1 and TRBJ2-2; 8 nucleotides line up with TRBD2. This CDR3 is built from 16 residues. Germline V gives CDR1 DFQATT, CDR2 SNEGSKA (reference sequence). Trimming at V came to 0 bases and at J to 6 bases, leaving 9 bases not matched to a gene. DNA for the CDR3: TGCAGTGCTAGAGATCGAGCGGGAGAAGTCGCCGGGGAGCTGTTTTTT. Its translation is CSARDRAGEVAGELFF.

In this sample, this clonotype turned up many times. The genes are TRBV27 and TRBJ2-5; D gene unclear. The CDR3 is made up of 15 amino acids. The germline V and J ends were trimmed by 5 bases and 0 bases, with 13 bases remaining between them. CDR1 is MNHEY and CDR2 is SMNVEV in the germline V gene (reference sequence). CDR3 loop: CASSPPPADQETQYF. For the CDR3, the DNA is TGTGCCAGCAGTCCACCCCCGGCGGACCAAGAGACCCAGTACTTC.